These 24 T cell receptor beta chains were sequenced from one sample in a study of Ad26.COV2.S vaccination and SARS-CoV-2 variants. Sequencing was performed with immunoSEQ multiplex PCR; in TCRdb, only in-frame clones are kept and a portion is missing. The table lists 350,000 to 450,000 clones, around 82% of them singletons. The treatment was: around 19 received Ad26.COV2.S at low or high dose, single or two shots; five or six received placebo; per-sample allocation not given. Day 63 following the first vaccine or placebo injection was when the samples were taken. The specimen was peripheral blood, collected in a trial of Ad26.COV2.S vaccine versus placebo. These TCRs come from a person aged 18 to 65 who received the Ad26.COV2.S COVID-19 vaccine or a placebo.

The chain has TRBV2 and TRBJ1-1; the D gene is possibly TRBD1 (6 bases). Germline CDR1 SNHLY, CDR2 FYNNEI. The CDR3 extends over 17 amino acids. Trimming pared 3 bases from V and 8 bases from J, leaving 25 bases between. Here the CDR3 DNA reads TGTGCCAGCAGTGATTTAAGCAGGGGAACACTCTCCCTCGAAGCTTTCTTT. Translation: CASSDLSRGTLSLEAFF.

The chain joins TRBV5-6 to TRBJ1-1; perhaps TRBD1 as D (6 bases). The CDR3 consists of 16 residues. Trimming took 0 bases from V and 7 from J, leaving 19 bases between them. Germline CDR1 is SGHDT and CDR2 is YYEEEE. In nucleotides, the CDR3 is TGTGCCAGCAGCTTGGGTACATGGACAGAGGGTTTTGAAGCTTTCTTT. This sequence encodes CASSLGTWTEGFEAFF.

With regard to this clone: This same CDR3 is encoded by further DNA sequences in the sample. V usage is TRBV6-2 or TRBV6-3 and J usage is TRBJ1-6; 9 bases are shared with TRBD1. In germline, CDR1 is MNHEY, CDR2 SVGEGT. The CDR3 has 14 amino acids. The junction had 3 bases not matched to a gene; V was cut back by 4 bases and J by 8 bases. The CDR3 region is CASSSGTGYSPLHF. In nucleotides, the CDR3 is TGTGCCAGCAGTTCCGGGACAGGGTATTCACCCCTCCACTTT.

The chain recombines TRBV6-6 with TRBJ1-1; D is unclear. Trimming took off 6 bases at V and 0 bases at J, with 8 bases between the two ends. This CDR3 has 13 residues. Germline assignment: CDR1 MNHNY and CDR2 SVGAGI (reference sequence). CDR3 coding DNA: TGTGCCAGCAGCTTCTCGATGAACACTGAAGCTTTCTTT. It yields the protein CASSFSMNTEAFF.

The V call is TRBV5-1, the J call TRBJ2-3; 11 bases are shared with TRBD1. In germline, CDR1 is SGHRS, CDR2 YFSETQ. V dropped 4 bases and J dropped 5; count of bases not matched to a gene: 6. The CDR3 loop spans 15 amino acids. Written as DNA, the CDR3 is TGCGCCAGCAGCCCCTCCGGGACAGGGGGAGATACGCAGTATTTT. It translates to CASSPSGTGGDTQYF.

The chain combines TRBV21-1 with TRBJ1-2; the D call TRBD1 from the table was never checked on the DNA. TRBV21-1 is annotated as a pseudogene. The CDR3 is made up of 14 amino acids. The CDR3 DNA reads TGTGCCAGCAGCGATCCGGGACATGGCTATGGCTACACCTTC. It translates to CASSDPGHGYGYTF.

This clone was picked up one time. The chain uses TRBV7-9 and TRBJ2-1, with D unclear. Trimming took 3 bases from V and 0 from J, leaving 9 bases between them. CDR3 length: 15 amino acids. Germline CDR1 reads SEHNR; CDR2 reads FQNEAQ (reference sequence). The CDR3 DNA sequence: TGTGCCAGCAGCTTGCGGCAGGCCTCCTACAATGAGCAGTTCTTC. This codes for CASSLRQASYNEQFF.

The rearrangement joins TRBV7-3 to TRBJ2-7, with 9 bases lining up with TRBD1. Per the germline V gene, CDR1 is SGHTA and CDR2 is FQGTGA. Trimming removed 5 bases from V and 3 bases from J; junction bases left unmatched: 5. The CDR3 runs 14 residues. The CDR3 coding sequence is TGTGCCAGCAGCCCGGGACAGGGCGACTACGAGCAGTACTTC. This gives the protein CASSPGQGDYEQYF.

CDR3 nucleotides: TGTGCCAGCAGTGTTGGCGGCAATAGCAATCAGCCCCAGCATTTT. It encodes CASSVGGNSNQPQHF. The chain employs TRBV28 and TRBJ1-5; D is uncertain. CDR1 and CDR2 from the germline V gene are MDHEN and SYDVKM. V shed 5 bases and J shed 0 bases, with 11 bases lying between them. The CDR3 consists of 15 residues.

The chain joins TRBV19 to TRBJ1-2; D may be TRBD1 (6 bases). Germline-derived CDR1 and CDR2 are LNHDA and SQIVND (reference sequence). Between the trimmed V and J ends, which lost 5 bases and 4 bases, there was a span of 26 bases. The CDR3 has 18 residues. In DNA form, the CDR3 reads TGTGCCAGTAGTGGGGACCGACGCCAAAGGGGGGAAAGCTATGGCTACACCTTC. It yields the protein CASSGDRRQRGESYGYTF.

The CDR3 loop is CASSHFRGYTF. The CDR3 DNA is TGCGCCAGCAGCCACTTCAGGGGCTACACCTTC. The chain uses TRBV4-1 and TRBJ1-2, with D uncertain. This CDR3 comprises 11 residues. V gave up 3 bases and J gave up 8 bases, with 7 bases separating them. Germline CDR1 and CDR2: MGHRA and YSYEKL.

This clone was counted a few times. The gene calls are TRBV24-1 and TRBJ2-2; 7 nucleotides match TRBD1. V dropped 4 bases and J dropped 7; count of bases not matched to a gene: 11. Germline V CDR1 and CDR2: KGHDR, SFDVKD. The CDR3 has 16 amino acids. CDR3 sequence: CATSDLAGTVGGELFF. The CDR3 nucleotides are TGTGCCACCAGTGACCTTGCAGGGACAGTAGGCGGGGAGCTGTTTTTT.

The chain uses TRBV6-1 and TRBJ1-1; D remains ambiguous. CDR1 is MNHNS and CDR2 is SASEGT in the germline V gene. CDR3 length: 13 amino acids. Trimming pared 1 base from V and 1 base from J, leaving 4 bases between. The CDR3 protein is CASSEGSNTEAFF. The CDR3 DNA sequence: TGTGCCAGCAGTGAAGGGTCGAACACTGAAGCTTTCTTT.

The V call is TRBV7-6, the J call TRBJ1-3; D may be TRBD1 (5 bases). The CDR3 consists of 14 residues. Germline V lookup: CDR1 SGHVS, CDR2 FNYEAQ. V was clipped by 7 bases and J by 0 bases, with 10 bases between them. DNA for the CDR3: TGTGCCAGCACCCGGGGCCTCTCTGGAAACACCATATATTTT. Its translation: CASTRGLSGNTIYF.

This clone was seen a few times. This sequence joins TRBV9 and TRBJ1-1, with 8 bases matching TRBD1. The CDR3 is made up of 12 amino acids. Germline CDR1 SGDLS, CDR2 YYNGEE. With V trimmed by 3 bases and J by 10 bases, 5 bases remained unmatched. The CDR3 loop reads CASSGRGPGAFF. The CDR3 bases are TGTGCCAGCAGCGGCAGGGGGCCGGGAGCTTTCTTT.

The V gene is TRBV9, the J gene TRBJ1-3, with a possible D match to TRBD1 (5 bases). Trimming removed 7 bases from V and 0 bases from J, with 8 bases in between. Germline CDR1 reads SGDLS; CDR2 reads YYNGEE. The CDR3 has 13 amino acids. The CDR3 region is CASGDSSGNTIYF. The CDR3 nucleotides read TGTGCCAGCGGAGACAGCTCTGGAAACACCATATATTTT.

J is TRBJ2-3 and V is TRBV24-1; D unclear. The germline V and J ends were trimmed by 5 bases and 2 bases, with 16 bases remaining between them. The CDR3 covers 16 residues. CDR1 and CDR2 from the germline V gene are KGHDR and SFDVKD. In nucleotides, the CDR3 is TGTGCCACCAGTGGGCAGTTAGGAAAGGACACAGATACGCAGTATTTT. As protein: CATSGQLGKDTDTQYF.

This clone was observed once. The chain recombines TRBV5-1 with TRBJ2-1, with 9 bases lining up with TRBD1. The CDR3 runs 13 residues. Germline-derived CDR1 and CDR2 are SGHRS and YFSETQ. V was pared by 7 bases and J by 9 bases, with 8 bases of the junction left unmatched. CDR3 sequence: CASGQGQTGEQFF. The CDR3 DNA reads as TGCGCCAGCGGACAGGGGCAAACGGGTGAGCAGTTCTTC.

The CDR3 DNA reads TGTGCCATCAGTTCCCTAGCGGGGGGTCATGAGACCCAGTACTTC. It yields the protein CAISSLAGGHETQYF. V gene TRBV10-3 combines with J gene TRBJ2-5, with 11 bases lining up with TRBD2. Looked up from germline, CDR1 is ENHRY and CDR2 is SYGVKD. This CDR3 is 15 amino acids long. The junction had 7 bases not matched to a gene; V was cut back by 5 bases and J by 5 bases.

The V gene is TRBV5-1, the J gene TRBJ2-1, with 10 bases lining up with TRBD2. The CDR3 has 15 residues. CDR1 is SGHRS, CDR2 YFSETQ, per germline. With V trimmed by 3 bases and J by 3 bases, 3 bases remained unmatched. The CDR3 DNA follows: TGCGCCAGCAGCTCTAGCGGGAGAAGCTACAATGAGCAGTTCTTC. This encodes CASSSSGRSYNEQFF.

The rearrangement uses TRBV6-4 and TRBJ1-2, with D perhaps TRBD1 (6 bases). This CDR3 contains 17 residues. Germline V CDR1 and CDR2: MRHNA, SNTAGT. V lost 2 bases, J lost 7 bases, and 23 bases lay in between. CDR3 region: CASSDTLGQRGFSGYTF. DNA for the CDR3: TGTGCCAGCAGTGACACTCTAGGACAGCGGGGATTCTCTGGCTACACCTTC.

CDR3 amino acids: CASSSGLAGYNEQFF. The DNA for the CDR3 is TGTGCCAGCAGTTCGGGACTAGCGGGGTACAATGAGCAGTTCTTC. The J gene is TRBJ2-1, the V gene TRBV27, with 13 bases fitting TRBD2. CDR3 length equals 15 residues. The germline gives CDR1 MNHEY, CDR2 SMNVEV (reference sequence). Germline trimming cut 4 bases from V and 4 bases from J; bases unmatched to any gene: 1.

The count of this clone is one. In DNA, the CDR3 is TGCGCCAGCAGCCTAGACAGGCACTATGGCTACACCTTC. Amino acids: CASSLDRHYGYTF. The rearrangement uses TRBV5-1 and TRBJ1-2; D is perhaps TRBD1 (6 bases). CDR1 and CDR2 (germline): SGHRS, YFSETQ. This CDR3 spans 13 amino acids. Trimming pared 4 bases from V and 3 bases from J, leaving 10 bases between.

The V and J genes are TRBV19 and TRBJ2-1, with TRBD1 matching over 8 bases. V shed 7 bases, J shed 5 bases, and the junction held 16 bases outside the gene matches. CDR1 is LNHDA and CDR2 is SQIVND in the germline V gene (reference sequence). This CDR3 has 17 amino acids. The CDR3 sequence: CASTKDRAQRPNNEQFF. The CDR3 DNA reads as TGTGCCAGTACCAAGGACAGGGCGCAGCGGCCCAACAATGAGCAGTTCTTC.